These 15 T cell receptor beta chains were all obtained from the same sample, sequenced in a study of Tregs in tolerant kidney transplant recipients. Using immunoSEQ multiplex PCR, the repertoire was profiled, and TCRdb retains in-frame clones only, with some absent. The table includes about 83,000 clones, approximately 98% detected once. Sequencing was performed on CD4+ T cells from blood, taken before the transplant. These receptors were collected from a human donor who received a combined kidney and bone marrow transplant.

The chain links TRBV6-5 to TRBJ2-2; no reliable D call. The germline CDR1 and CDR2 sequences are MNHEY and SVGAGI. The V and J ends lost 2 bases and 4 bases respectively, with 8 bases between them. The CDR3 is 14 amino acids. CDR3 sequence reads: CASSYTGGTGELFF. The DNA of the CDR3 is TGTGCCAGCAGTTACACCGGTGGCACCGGGGAGCTGTTTTTT.

The rearrangement joins TRBV4-2 to TRBJ1-2, with D possibly being TRBD1 (5 bases). CDR1 is LGHNA and CDR2 is YNFKEQ in the germline V gene. The CDR3 consists of 17 residues. V lost 0 bases to trimming and J lost 2 bases, with 16 bases between them. CDR3 sequence reads: CASSQDLHGGGNYGYTF. CDR3 nucleotides: TGTGCCAGCAGCCAAGACCTTCACGGCGGGGGGAACTATGGCTACACCTTC.

The chain joins TRBV30 to TRBJ2-5; 9 bases are a match to TRBD2. The V and J ends lost 1 base and 3 bases, in that order; junction bases with no gene match: 3. This CDR3 spans 14 amino acids. CDR1 is GTSNPN, CDR2 SVGIG, per germline (reference sequence). CDR3 in DNA: TGTGCCTGGAGTGCGATAGCGGGGGAAGAGACCCAGTACTTC. Translated: CAWSAIAGEETQYF. The full variable domain, completed using reference TRBV30 and TRBJ2-5, is SQTIHQWPATLVQPVGSPLSLECTVEGTSNPNLYWYRQAAGRGLQLLFYSVGIGQISSEVPQNLSASRPQDRQFILSSKKLLLSDSGFYLCAWSAIAGEETQYFGPGTRLLVL.

The CDR3 region has the DNA TGCGCCAGCAGCTTGGGCCTGTCAGGTGGCGATGAGCAGTTCTTC. Amino acids: CASSLGLSGGDEQFF. The rearrangement joins TRBV5-1 to TRBJ2-1, with D unclear. Trimming removed 0 bases from V and 8 bases from J, with 15 bases in between. This CDR3 is built from 15 residues. Germline V gene sequence: CDR1 SGHRS, CDR2 YFSETQ.

The V call is TRBV11-1, the J call TRBJ2-3; D unresolved. The CDR3 extends over 15 amino acids. V shed 5 bases and J shed 2 bases, with 14 bases lying between them. Germline V lookup: CDR1 SGHAT, CDR2 FQDESV (reference sequence). Here the CDR3 reads CASSPSGEYTDTQYF. In DNA form, the CDR3 reads TGTGCCAGCAGCCCCAGTGGAGAGTACACAGATACGCAGTATTTT.

The gene calls are TRBV11-3 and TRBJ2-1; D possibly corresponds to TRBD2 (6 bases). The CDR3 covers 15 residues. V dropped 5 bases and J dropped 7 bases, with 18 bases sitting between them. CDR1 and CDR2 from the germline V gene are SGHNT and YENEEA. This CDR3 reads CASSPLPGVRNEQFF. CDR3 DNA sequence: TGTGCCAGCAGCCCCCTTCCGGGAGTTAGGAATGAGCAGTTCTTC.

This rearrangement joins TRBV5-1 to TRBJ2-1; D is uncertain. V lost 0 bases and J lost 6, with 7 bases in between. Germline values: CDR1 SGHRS, CDR2 YFSETQ. The CDR3 is 13 amino acids. CDR3 in amino acids: CASSLGQANEQFF. For the CDR3, the DNA is TGCGCCAGCAGCTTGGGGCAGGCCAATGAGCAGTTCTTC.

This chain joins TRBV10-3 and TRBJ1-4; 9 nucleotides agree with TRBD1. V was pared by 4 bases and J by 5 bases, with 2 bases of the junction left unmatched. The CDR3 is 14 amino acids. Germline V lookup: CDR1 ENHRY, CDR2 SYGVKD. The CDR3 spells CAISVDRGNEKLFF. CDR3 bases: TGTGCCATCAGTGTAGACAGGGGGAATGAAAAACTGTTTTTT.

This sequence joins TRBV6-1 and TRBJ2-1; TRBD1 matches 11 bases. The CDR3 consists of 15 residues. V trimming: 6 bases; J trimming: 8 bases; junction bases outside the gene matches: 9. Germline V lookup: CDR1 MNHNS, CDR2 SASEGT. The CDR3 loop reads CASSSRDRGIYEQFF. CDR3 bases: TGTGCCAGCAGCTCCCGGGACAGGGGGATTTATGAGCAGTTCTTC.

The chain has TRBV29-1 and TRBJ1-1; 7 nucleotides match TRBD1. The CDR3 extends over 13 amino acids. V trimming: 7 bases; J trimming: 0 bases; junction bases outside the gene matches: 5. From germline, CDR1 is SQVTM and CDR2 ANQGSEA. DNA of the CDR3: TGCAGCGCGGGACAGAAGGTGAACACTGAAGCTTTCTTT. Amino acid sequence: CSAGQKVNTEAFF. The entire variable domain, with the rest obtained from reference TRBV29-1 and TRBJ1-1, is as follows: SAVISQKPSRDICQRGTSLTIQCQVDSQVTMMFWYRQQPGQSLTLIATANQGSEATYESGFVIDKFPISRPNLTFSTLTVSNMSPEDSSIYLCSAGQKVNTEAFFGQGTRLTVV.

The chain has TRBV5-1 and TRBJ2-1, with 11 bases matching TRBD2. CDR1 and CDR2 (germline): SGHRS, YFSETQ. There are 17 residues in the CDR3. J gave up 5 bases and V 5 bases, and 12 bases lay outside the gene matches. The CDR3 nucleotides are TGCGCCAGCAGGCTAACTCTTAGCGGGAGGGGAGACAATGAGCAGTTCTTC. It specifies CASRLTLSGRGDNEQFF.

The chain joins TRBV7-2 to TRBJ2-1, with D hard to call. Germline lookup yields CDR1 SGHTA and CDR2 FQGNSA. CDR3 length: 15 amino acids. V was pared by 3 bases and J by 0 bases, with 9 bases between. DNA for the CDR3: TGTGCCAGCAGCTTCGACATCCGCTCCTACAATGAGCAGTTCTTC. This sequence encodes CASSFDIRSYNEQFF.

This chain links TRBV2 with TRBJ1-5; the D gene is possibly TRBD1 (5 bases). The CDR3 has 14 amino acids. Germline assignment: CDR1 SNHLY and CDR2 FYNNEI. The V end was cut by 7 bases, the J end by 6 bases, with 16 bases between. CDR3 sequence (DNA): TGTGCCAGCACCCAACAGGTGCGCAGTCAGCCCCAGCATTTT. This encodes CASTQQVRSQPQHF.

The chain has TRBV7-9 and TRBJ2-7; D unclear. Germline V gene sequence: CDR1 SEHNR, CDR2 FQNEAQ (reference sequence). V lost 4 bases, J lost 3 bases, and 7 bases lay in between. CDR3 length: 12 amino acids. The CDR3 protein is CASSSENYEQYF. As DNA, the CDR3 is TGTGCCAGCAGCTCGGAGAACTACGAGCAGTACTTC. Full variable domain (missing parts from reference TRBV7-9 and TRBJ2-7): DTGVSQNPRHKITKRGQNVTFRCDPISEHNRLYWYRQTLGQGPEFLTYFQNEAQLEKSRLLSDRFSAERPKGSFSTLEIQRTEQGDSAMYLCASSSENYEQYFGPGTRLTVT.

The V call is TRBV30, the J call TRBJ2-7; the match to TRBD2 covers 13 bases. This CDR3 contains 15 residues. V dropped 4 bases and J dropped 4; count of bases not matched to a gene: 7. Germline CDR1 is GTSNPN and CDR2 is SVGIG (reference sequence). CDR3 in DNA: TGTGCCTGGAAAACCGGGACTAGCGGGGCGTACGAGCAGTACTTC. Residues: CAWKTGTSGAYEQYF.